The rows below give T cell receptor beta chains drawn from one sample of a study of CD8 T cells in Susac syndrome. TCRdb re-called the immunoSEQ multiplex PCR reads with MiXCR, one entry per CDR3 protein. The sample lists hundreds of thousands of distinct CDR3 sequences, around 90% occurring once. The sequenced sample was CD8+ T cells from PBMCs. Source of these receptors: a human donor with multiple sclerosis. Both conserved end residues are part of each CDR3. D genes are given only for firm matches. Part of the rows lack a size; the others show once, few, many or a class for expanded clones.

d_call,v_call,j_call,clone_size,cdr3_nt,cdr3_aa
.,TRBV13,TRBJ2-7,.,TGTGCCAACAGCCCAACCCCGGGAGAGCAGTACTTC,CANSPTPGEQYF
.,TRBV12-3/TRBV12-4,TRBJ2-5,.,TGTGCCAGCAGACGTTTATTAGAGACCCAGTACTTC,CASRRLLETQYF
.,TRBV9,TRBJ2-5,.,TGTGCCAGCAGCGTAGCGGGAGAGGTCCGGGAGACCCAGTACTTC,CASSVAGEVRETQYF
.,TRBV6-5,TRBJ1-2,.,TGTGCCAGCAGTTATGCCACGCCAGCTAACTATGGCTACACCTTC,CASSYATPANYGYTF
TRBD1,TRBV27,TRBJ2-1,.,TGTGCCAGCAGTCGACAGGGGAACTACAATGAGCAGTTCTTC,CASSRQGNYNEQFF
.,TRBV5-6,TRBJ2-7,once,TGTGCCAGCAGCTTGGGACTGGGCGACGTGGAGCAGTACTTC,CASSLGLGDVEQYF
.,TRBV15,TRBJ2-7,.,TGTGCCACATGGGGGGAGGACAGTGGTGGGAAGCAGTACTTC,CATWGEDSGGKQYF
TRBD2,TRBV19,TRBJ2-7,.,TGTGCCACCGCCGGGACTAGCGGGGCCTACGAGCAGTACTTC,CATAGTSGAYEQYF
.,TRBV20-1,TRBJ1-4,.,TGCAGTGCGCCGGGGGCCTCCGCAACTAATGAAAAACTGTTTTTT,CSAPGASATNEKLFF
.,TRBV24-1,TRBJ1-2,once,TGTGCCACCAGTGACTCCCCGGGGGGGCGCCCCGGTGGCTACACCTTC,CATSDSPGGRPGGYTF
.,TRBV2,TRBJ2-1,.,TGTGCCAGCACGGGGGAAGTCTATGAGCAGTTCTTC,CASTGEVYEQFF
.,TRBV30,TRBJ1-1,.,TGTGCCTGGAGTGTCAACCCAAGTGGGTTGGGTGAAGCTTTCTTT,CAWSVNPSGLGEAFF
.,TRBV28,TRBJ1-1,.,TGTGCCAGCAGTTTAACAGCCCTGAACACTGAAGCTTTCTTT,CASSLTALNTEAFF
TRBD1,TRBV12-3/TRBV12-4,TRBJ1-5,.,TGTGCCAGCAGTTTGGAGGACAGGGAAGGTCAGCCCCAGCATTTT,CASSLEDREGQPQHF
TRBD1,TRBV7-9,TRBJ1-4,.,TGTGCCAGCAGCCGACAGGGAGTTGAAGAAAAACTGTTTTTT,CASSRQGVEEKLFF
TRBD2,TRBV6-5,TRBJ2-3,.,TGTGCCAGCAGTCCGACTAGCTCTGACACAGATACGCAGTATTTT,CASSPTSSDTDTQYF
.,TRBV2,TRBJ1-5,.,TGTGCCAGCAGTTCACAGGGTGGGAGCAATCAGCCCCAGCATTTT,CASSSQGGSNQPQHF
.,TRBV30,TRBJ2-7,.,TGTGCCTGGGAAAGGGACGGTGCCTACGAGCAGTACTTC,CAWERDGAYEQYF
TRBD1,TRBV29-1,TRBJ1-2,.,TGCAGCGTTGAAGCCCCGGGACAGGGAGCTAACTATGGCTACACCTTC,CSVEAPGQGANYGYTF
.,TRBV20-1,TRBJ2-2,.,TGCAGTGCTAGAGATCATGGAAGGGTCACCGGGGAGCTGTTTTTT,CSARDHGRVTGELFF
.,TRBV14,TRBJ2-3,.,TGTGCCAGCAGCCAAGACTGGGGGCTCAATACGCAGTATTTT,CASSQDWGLNTQYF
.,TRBV4-1,TRBJ2-5,.,TGCGCCAGCAGCCAACCGTTTAGACGGAGAGGTGAGACCCAGTACTTC,CASSQPFRRRGETQYF
.,TRBV4-3,TRBJ2-2,once,TGCGCCAGCAGCCAAGACACCGGGGAGCTGTTTTTT,CASSQDTGELFF
.,TRBV4-1,TRBJ1-5,.,TGCGCCAGCAGCCGCGGGCCTACCCATCAGCCCCAGCATTTT,CASSRGPTHQPQHF
.,TRBV12-3/TRBV12-4,TRBJ1-2,.,TGTGCCAGCAGTCCGCCCCCACAGGGTGACCATGGCTACACCTTC,CASSPPPQGDHGYTF
.,TRBV6-5,TRBJ1-2,.,TGTGCCAGCAGTTACTCAGGGGAGGAGGGCTACACCTTC,CASSYSGEEGYTF
TRBD1,TRBV24-1,TRBJ2-2,.,TGTGCCACCAGTGATTTTGGGACAGCTAGCACCGGGGAGCTGTTTTTT,CATSDFGTASTGELFF
.,TRBV29-1,TRBJ1-2,.,TGCAGCGTCCGGGACAACTATGGCTACACCTTC,CSVRDNYGYTF
TRBD2,TRBV4-3,TRBJ2-7,.,TGCGCCAGCAGCCCAGGACTAGCGGGAGGATCCGCCTACGAGCAGTACTTC,CASSPGLAGGSAYEQYF
.,TRBV5-1,TRBJ2-1,few,TGCGCCAGCAGCCCCGACTCTCTAGGGCGGTTCTTC,CASSPDSLGRFF
TRBD2,TRBV20-1,TRBJ2-7,.,TGCAGTGCTACAGCGGGGGGCCTTTCTGAGCAGTACTTC,CSATAGGLSEQYF
.,TRBV6-6,TRBJ1-1,few,TGTGCCAGCAGTTACTCGTGGGGAGAGGTGAACACTGAAGCTTTCTTT,CASSYSWGEVNTEAFF
.,TRBV7-9,TRBJ2-2,.,TGTGCCAGCAGCCCGGTGGCACCGAACACCGGGGAGCTGTTTTTT,CASSPVAPNTGELFF
.,TRBV29-1,TRBJ1-1,.,TGCAGCGTTGAAAGGGACGGAAGTGGGGCTGAAGCTTTCTTT,CSVERDGSGAEAFF
.,TRBV9,TRBJ2-6,.,TGTGCCAGCAGCCCCAAACAGGGAATCTACTCTGGGGCCAACGTCCTGACTTTC,CASSPKQGIYSGANVLTF
TRBD1,TRBV11-2,TRBJ1-1,.,TGTGCCAGCGGACAGGGTCCCGAAGCTTTCTTT,CASGQGPEAFF
.,TRBV5-1,TRBJ1-2,few,TGCGCCAGCAGTTCGATCGCTGGGGGAAAGGCCTATGGCTACACCTTC,CASSSIAGGKAYGYTF
TRBD2,TRBV10-3,TRBJ2-1,.,TGTGCCATCAGTGAGTCAGGCGGGGGGACGGGCAATGAGCAGTTCTTC,CAISESGGGTGNEQFF
TRBD2,TRBV5-4,TRBJ2-3,.,TGTGCCAGCAGCCCGTCACTAGCGCCGGATACGCAGTATTTT,CASSPSLAPDTQYF
.,TRBV30,TRBJ1-1,.,TGTGCCTGGAGTCCACCCATATACACCGGGGCTTTCTTT,CAWSPPIYTGAFF
.,TRBV15,TRBJ1-3,.,TGTGCCACCAGCAGAGATGATCCGATAAACACCATATATTTT,CATSRDDPINTIYF
.,TRBV7-8,TRBJ2-7,.,TGTGCCAGCGGATCCGACCGGGTTCTAGCCTACGAGCAGTACTTC,CASGSDRVLAYEQYF
.,TRBV12-3/TRBV12-4,TRBJ2-5,few,TGTGCCAGCAGTGGGGGTGAGACCCAGTACTTC,CASSGGETQYF
TRBD1,TRBV12-3/TRBV12-4,TRBJ1-2,.,TGTGCCAGCACTCAAGGGGACAGGGACGAGCTTAACTATGGCTACACCTTC,CASTQGDRDELNYGYTF
TRBD1,TRBV27,TRBJ2-1,.,TGTGCCAGCAGTTCCCTCCAGGGGGCCAATGAGCAGTTCTTC,CASSSLQGANEQFF
.,TRBV27,TRBJ1-1,.,TGTGCCAGCAGTCCCGATCTCGGTCTGAACACTGAAGCTTTCTTT,CASSPDLGLNTEAFF
.,TRBV5-6,TRBJ1-2,once,TGTGCCAGCAGCTTGGGGGCTGTTAACTATGGCTACACCTTC,CASSLGAVNYGYTF
.,TRBV29-1,TRBJ2-7,few,TGCAGCGTTGAAGACGACAGCTTGAGCTCCTACGAGCAGTACTTC,CSVEDDSLSSYEQYF
TRBD1,TRBV6-1,TRBJ2-2,.,TGTGCCAGCAGGCTGGTCCCCAGCAGGGGGTTAACCGGGGAGCTGTTTTTT,CASRLVPSRGLTGELFF
.,TRBV6-5,TRBJ2-5,.,TGTGCCAGCAGTTACTCGATGCTAGCTTTACCATCTGAGACCCAGTACTTC,CASSYSMLALPSETQYF
.,TRBV6-5,TRBJ1-1,.,TGTGCCAGCAGTCCCCTGGGGGGCCCGACTGAAGCTTTCTTT,CASSPLGGPTEAFF
.,TRBV7-6,TRBJ2-5,.,TGTGCCAGCAGCCAGCTCCCTCAAGAGACCCAGTACTTC,CASSQLPQETQYF
.,TRBV19,TRBJ2-3,.,TGTGCCAGTAATAATGGACCAACAGATACGCAGTATTTT,CASNNGPTDTQYF
TRBD2,TRBV5-6,TRBJ2-1,once,TGTGCCAGCAGCTTGGAGCCCTGGGGACTAGCGGGAGTAAATGAGCAGTTCTTC,CASSLEPWGLAGVNEQFF
TRBD2,TRBV7-9,TRBJ2-5,.,TGTGCCAGCAGCTCTCGACTAGCGGGAAGTGGGGCCCAAGAGACCCAGTACTTC,CASSSRLAGSGAQETQYF
TRBD1,TRBV12-3/TRBV12-4,TRBJ2-7,.,TGTGCCAGCAGTCCGAGGGAGGGGACAGGGGCCTACGAGCAGTACTTC,CASSPREGTGAYEQYF
.,TRBV11-2,TRBJ2-3,.,TGTGCCAGCAGCTTAGATCTGGGGTCCGATACGCAGTATTTT,CASSLDLGSDTQYF